This T cell receptor beta chain was observed in a study of CD8 T cells in Susac syndrome. V was shortened by 7 bases and J by 2 bases, with 19 bases between the two germline ends. CDR1 is SGHNT, CDR2 YYREEE, per germline (reference sequence). CDR3 length equals 17 residues. When the RNA was reverse transcribed, random hexamers were used with an input of roughly 0.45 to 1 ug. immunoSEQ multiplex PCR amplified TCR beta CDR3 across 54 Vbeta, 13 Jbeta. TCRdb re-called the immunoSEQ multiplex PCR reads with MiXCR, one entry per CDR3 protein. The profile shows 400,000 or so distinct CDR3 sequences, roughly 85% of them singletons. Sequencing of TCR beta was performed on blood CD8+ T cells and on blood CD4+ T cells.

This clonotype originated in a human donor with multiple sclerosis. The chain is built from TRBV5-4 and TRBJ2-6, with D maybe TRBD1 (6 bases). Sample: CD8+ T cells from PBMCs. The DNA of the CDR3 is TGTGCCAGCCTAACACCAGGGGCGGGCGCTGGGGCCAACGTCCTGACTTTC. Translated, it gives CASLTPGAGAGANVLTF.